The text below deals with one T cell receptor beta chain. This clone was seen a few times. Its recognized antigen is unknown. No much larger clone is present one base from it, and per-base qualities are unavailable. The CDR3 has 12 amino acids, counting the end cysteine and phenylalanine. The sequence is cut down to CDR3 DNA, 36 bases in frame from base 1. The trim is 2 bases for V and 8 bases for J, with a gap of 7 bases between the germline ends. CDR1 and CDR2 are drawn from the germline V gene: MDHEN, SYDVKM. The time point label corresponds to: baseline before first vaccination. Vaccinee samples came from UK trials COV001 and COV002, including a single-blind randomized controlled phase 2/3 trial of AZD1222 (ChAdOx1 nCoV-19) in healthy adults. Trial participant PBMC samples were collected at day 0 and day 28 after the second dose for TCRbeta chain sequencing. These data come from a study of T cell responses to AZD1222 COVID-19 vaccine (dated by TCRdb to the early 2020s). For context, the study as a whole: AZD1222 recipients given second doses at about 4 weeks or at about 12 weeks were pooled, since spike-specific TCR depth and breadth were not found to differ between the two schedules. A total of approximately 250 trial participants underwent TCR sequencing, of whom about 200 had received two doses of AZD1222 and some 25 had received two doses of the MenACWY control vaccine. Enrollment into the trials was organized by age into subgroups of 18-55, 56-69 and 70-plus years, and those subgroups contained about 160, 30 and 59 TCR-sequenced participants, respectively. Broad study findings and their caveats: In the small 56-69-year group, the increase in depth fell short of significance, most likely because of low power. Most participants were white British and females outnumbered males, and the authors suggested that clonal diversity may have been underestimated. The whole spike protein was spanned by vaccine-associated CD4 TCRs, and dominant responses were seen in regions 160-218 and 743-854. Because no day 14 peak-response samples were available, repertoires were characterized only after the peak T cell response. After two AZD1222 doses, spike-specific TCR breadth and depth were significantly higher than at day 0 and than in MenACWY recipients. Epitopes outside the regions mutated in the B.1.351 and B.1.1.7 variants were reportedly recognized by nearly half of the unique spike-specific TCRs. Only five to seven AZD1222 recipients were SARS-CoV-2 seropositive at baseline, limiting conclusions about previously exposed vaccinees.

The CDR3 regions of human TCRbeta chains were analyzed by immunosequencing. In the authors' own workflow: TCRs in the repertoires were matched against a reference library of SARS-CoV-2-specific TCRs that had been generated with the MIRA antigen-specificity platform. Breadth meant the fraction of unique TCRs that were SARS-CoV-2-associated, whereas depth meant the fraction of total T cells that were SARS-CoV-2-associated. Each spike-specific TCR was assigned to its reactive spike region and to a CD4 or CD8 class using the MIRA data. Log10-transformed breadth and depth values were compared by one-way ANOVA with Sidak's multiple comparisons tests. TCRdb took this table from immuneACCESS and kept in-frame rearrangements with V and J called. Such tables lack part of the clones; where checked against another copy, unresolved V genes explain under half of the gap, and the rest is unexplained. V and J calls and clone size follow that table, whereas D and trimming were derived from the DNA. The sample table lists 98,000 or so clones, just over 85% of them with a count of one. 2.5% to 4% of the sample comes from the top ten.

The rearrangement joined TRBV28 to TRBJ2-1; 5 matching bases give a weak D call of TRBD2. The TCR comes from an adult in good health. The material sequenced was peripheral blood, taken on day 0 of AZD1222 vaccination. The CDR3 reads CASSLGEHEQFF. The nucleotides are TGTGCCAGCAGTTTAGGGGAGCATGAGCAGTTCTTC.